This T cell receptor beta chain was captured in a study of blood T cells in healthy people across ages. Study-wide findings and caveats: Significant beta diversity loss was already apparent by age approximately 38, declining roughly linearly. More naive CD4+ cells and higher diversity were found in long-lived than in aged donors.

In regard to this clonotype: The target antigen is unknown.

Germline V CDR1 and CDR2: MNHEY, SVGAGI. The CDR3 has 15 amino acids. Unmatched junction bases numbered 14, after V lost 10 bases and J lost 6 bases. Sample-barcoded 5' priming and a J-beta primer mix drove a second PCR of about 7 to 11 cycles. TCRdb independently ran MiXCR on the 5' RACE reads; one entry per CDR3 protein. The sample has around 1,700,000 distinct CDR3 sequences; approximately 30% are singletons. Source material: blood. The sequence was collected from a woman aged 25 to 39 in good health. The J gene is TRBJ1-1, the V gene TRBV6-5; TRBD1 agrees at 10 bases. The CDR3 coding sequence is TGTGCCACCCGCGGGCCCGGGACAGGGGTCGCTGAAGCTTTCTTT. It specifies CATRGPGTGVAEAFF.